This record concerns one TCR beta chain sequence. The antigen is not known. This record comes from a study of a mutant IDH1 vaccine in newly diagnosed glioma. Across the whole study: Former treatment meant radiotherapy, temozolomide, or both; the majority had gotten both.

The assay was immunoSEQ multiplex PCR, and TCRdb's table has in-frame clones only and misses some. The top ten clones hold about 5% of a sample with 45,000 to 65,000 clones, 65% of them seen once. Indicated time point: week 47, end of study. The study gave 300 ug of mutant IDH1 20-mer peptide per vaccine dose, with topical imiquimod. The germline gives CDR1 SGHDT, CDR2 YYEEEE. The CDR3 length is 16 residues. The ends were cut back, 0 bases at V and 9 bases at J, with 16 bases in the middle. Findings of the study overall: Immune responses induced by vaccination arose in 93.3% of the patients.

Specimen: peripheral blood mononuclear cells (PBMCs), collected from a glioma patient whose treatment included an IDH1 peptide vaccine. The chain employs TRBV5-6 and TRBJ1-6, with D perhaps TRBD1 (5 bases). The origin of this receptor is a man aged 35 to 55 with glioma. Some clones in this sample may be carry-over from other donors' samples. This CDR3 is CASSLESTAGRSPLHF. CDR3 bases: TGTGCCAGCAGCTTGGAATCGACAGCAGGACGTTCACCCCTCCACTTT.